These 25 T cell receptor beta chains came from one sample sequenced in a study of blood T cell repertoires in COVID-19. Using immunoSEQ multiplex PCR, the repertoire was profiled, and TCRdb retains in-frame clones only, with some absent. The table includes tens of thousands of clones, roughly 78% detected once. The specimen was peripheral blood. Source of these receptors: a woman between 65 and 79 years old with acute or convalescent COVID-19.

The chain has TRBV25-1 and TRBJ2-1; 9 bases match TRBD1. V was pared by 0 bases and J by 6 bases, with 6 bases of the junction left unmatched. The germline gives CDR1 MGHDK, CDR2 SYGVNS. This CDR3 has 16 residues. CDR3: CASSEYVGQGFNEQFF. The CDR3 nucleotides are TGTGCCAGCAGTGAATATGTGGGACAGGGTTTCAATGAGCAGTTCTTC.

The sample holds a few counts of this clone. The J gene is TRBJ1-4, the V gene TRBV6-1; D gene ambiguous. This CDR3 comprises 16 residues. The V gene lost 2 bases and the J gene lost 8 bases, with 18 bases spanning the gap. Germline V gene data show CDR1 as MNHNS and CDR2 as SASEGT. CDR3 region: CASSEFFIGPAEKLFF. The CDR3 DNA reads as TGTGCCAGCAGTGAATTTTTTATCGGCCCAGCGGAAAAACTGTTTTTT.

The chain employs TRBV6-5 and TRBJ1-2; TRBD1 aligns across 8 bases. Germline V CDR1 and CDR2: MNHEY, SVGAGI. Losses at the gene ends were 0 bases for V and 7 bases for J; bases not matched to a gene: 10. There are 16 residues in the CDR3. The CDR3 DNA reads as TGTGCCAGCAGTTACTCGAGGGACAGGCCGGCTGGTGGCTACACCTTC. Its protein is CASSYSRDRPAGGYTF.

This clone was counted a few times. The V and J genes are TRBV18 and TRBJ1-4; D not resolved. The germline gives CDR1 KGHSH, CDR2 LQKENI. Trimming cost V 1 base and J 8 bases, with 8 bases left between them. The CDR3 loop spans 13 amino acids. The CDR3 DNA is TGTGCCAGCTCACCACTAGGCGGCGAAAAACTGTTTTTT. This sequence encodes CASSPLGGEKLFF.

This chain uses TRBV6-5 with TRBJ1-1; D unresolved. V was clipped by 9 bases and J by 5 bases, with 13 bases between them. This CDR3 is built from 12 residues. Germline loops: CDR1 MNHEY, CDR2 SVGAGI. In DNA form, the CDR3 reads TGTGCCAGTTGGTGGCCGTGGACTGAAGCTTTCTTT. Its translation: CASWWPWTEAFF.

This clone has only a few counts. The gene calls are TRBV7-2 and TRBJ1-2, with D possibly matching TRBD1 (6 bases). V was clipped by 5 bases and J by 7 bases, with 20 bases between them. The CDR3 is 15 residues long. The V gene's germline CDR1 is SGHTA and CDR2 FQGNSA. CDR3 nucleotides: TGTGCCAGCAGCCCAGATTTGGGACAATATCTTGGCTACACCTTC. As protein: CASSPDLGQYLGYTF.

V and J are TRBV24-1 and TRBJ2-5; tentatively, D is TRBD2 (7 bases). Deletions cut 5 bases from V and 5 bases from J, with 17 bases between. This CDR3 is built from 15 residues. CDR1 KGHDR and CDR2 SFDVKD come from the germline V gene. CDR3 DNA sequence: TGTGCCACCAGTGTTTGGACGGGGAGGGGGGAGACCCAGTACTTC. Translated, it gives CATSVWTGRGETQYF.

In its sample, this clone was seen a few times. The chain carries TRBV4-2 and TRBJ1-6, with TRBD1 identical over 10 bases. CDR1 LGHNA and CDR2 YNFKEQ come from the germline V gene. The CDR3 runs 16 residues. The trim removed 0 bases at V and 10 bases at J, leaving 6 bases unmatched. CDR3 loop: CASSQETGQGDSPLHF. The CDR3 DNA is TGTGCCAGCAGCCAAGAAACCGGACAGGGGGACTCACCCCTCCACTTT.

This sequence joins TRBV11-2 and TRBJ2-7; 8 bases fit TRBD1. The CDR3 is 14 residues long. The germline V gene has CDR1 SGHAT and CDR2 FQNNGV. The J segment lost 3 bases and the V segment lost 4 bases, leaving 5 bases of the junction unmatched. The CDR3 DNA follows: TGTGCCAGCAGCTCCGGACAGGGAATCTACGAGCAGTACTTC. It is translated as CASSSGQGIYEQYF.

The chain is built from TRBV7-8 and TRBJ2-2; maybe TRBD1 (5 bases). Germline assignment: CDR1 SGHVS and CDR2 FQNEAQ. The V end was cut by 8 bases, the J end by 7 bases, with 17 bases between. This CDR3 has 14 residues. In DNA, the CDR3 is TGTGCCAGCTATCACTGGGGCCAGGGCGGGGAGCTGTTTTTT. Amino acids: CASYHWGQGGELFF.

This clone was picked up one time. V is TRBV24-1 and J is TRBJ2-2; the D gene is possibly TRBD2 (7 bases). This CDR3 is 14 amino acids long. CDR1 is KGHDR, CDR2 SFDVKD, per germline. V lost 5 bases, J lost 6 bases, and 12 bases lay in between. This chain's CDR3 is CATSGGGEAGELFF. In DNA, the CDR3 is TGTGCCACCAGTGGCGGGGGCGAGGCCGGGGAGCTGTTTTTT.

The V and J genes are TRBV27 and TRBJ1-6, with 10 bases lining up with TRBD1. Unmatched junction bases numbered 4, after V lost 2 bases and J lost 9 bases. CDR3 length: 15 residues. Germline CDR1 is MNHEY and CDR2 is SMNVEV (reference sequence). The CDR3 nucleotides read TGTGCCAGCAGTTTAAGGGGACAGGGGTTTTCACCCCTCCACTTT. It codes for CASSLRGQGFSPLHF.

The chain combines TRBV6-1 with TRBJ2-5; TRBD1 is a possible D gene (6 bases). There are 14 residues in the CDR3. Trimming pared 3 bases from V and 5 bases from J, leaving 13 bases between. The germline V gene has CDR1 MNHNS and CDR2 SASEGT. The CDR3 nucleotides read TGTGCCAGCAGTGAGGGGGCCGGTTGGGAGACCCAGTACTTC. Residues: CASSEGAGWETQYF.

The chain combines TRBV10-3 with TRBJ1-2, with 7 bases lining up with TRBD1. With V trimmed by 10 bases and J by 8 bases, 13 bases remained unmatched. This CDR3 has 13 residues. Germline CDR1 is ENHRY and CDR2 is SYGVKD. DNA of the CDR3: TGTGCCACCTTTTCGACAGGGCGATCGGGCTACACCTTC. Translation: CATFSTGRSGYTF.

This rearrangement joins TRBV7-9 to TRBJ1-2; TRBD1 aligns across 8 bases. J was trimmed by 8 bases and V by 6 bases; bases with no gene match: 8. Germline-derived CDR1 and CDR2 are SEHNR and FQNEAQ (reference sequence). This CDR3 is built from 13 residues. The CDR3 sequence is CASRNPGGKGYTF. The CDR3 DNA sequence: TGTGCCAGCAGGAACCCAGGGGGCAAGGGCTACACCTTC.

This clone showed up just a few times. The gene calls are TRBV11-2 and TRBJ1-3, with D possibly being TRBD1 (5 bases). The V end was cut by 5 bases, the J end by 1 base, with 15 bases between. This CDR3 comprises 16 residues. The germline V gene has CDR1 SGHAT and CDR2 FQNNGV. The CDR3 loop reads CASSPGGKGSGNTIYF. In DNA form, the CDR3 reads TGTGCCAGCAGCCCGGGGGGTAAGGGGTCTGGAAACACCATATATTTT.

The genes are TRBV6-5 and TRBJ1-3, with 10 positions matching TRBD1. With 2 bases clipped from V and 4 bases from J, the junction kept 5 bases outside the gene matches. Germline CDR1 MNHEY, CDR2 SVGAGI. This CDR3 spans 16 amino acids. The chain's CDR3 is CASSYGGQGQGNTIYF. In DNA, the CDR3 is TGTGCCAGCAGTTACGGGGGACAGGGGCAAGGAAACACCATATATTTT.

The J gene is TRBJ1-2, the V gene TRBV10-3, with D unclear. Trimming took 6 bases from V and 8 from J, leaving 22 bases between them. Germline CDR1 and CDR2: ENHRY and SYGVKD. The length of the CDR3 is 15 residues. For the CDR3, the DNA is TGTGCCATCAGCGAGAGAACCGAAAGCCTTGAGGGCTACACCTTC. As protein: CAISERTESLEGYTF.

The chain couples TRBV21-1 to TRBJ1-2; TRBD1 reflects the table's D call only, with no check against the DNA. TRBV21-1 counts as a pseudogene. This CDR3 region has 11 residues. CDR3 coding DNA: TGTGTGGGCAGGGGAGACTATGGCTACACCTTC. It is translated as CVGRGDYGYTF.

The chain is built from TRBV10-3 and TRBJ1-1; D perhaps matches TRBD1 (5 bases). The CDR3 spans 13 residues. The V and J ends lost 10 bases and 1 base respectively, with 13 bases between them. Germline CDR1 reads ENHRY; CDR2 reads SYGVKD. The CDR3 sequence: CATQDTPNTEAFF. The CDR3 DNA sequence: TGTGCCACCCAGGACACACCGAACACTGAAGCTTTCTTT.

The V call is TRBV4-2, the J call TRBJ1-1; 7 bases are shared with TRBD1. This CDR3 spans 16 amino acids. J lost 1 base, V lost 4 bases, and 9 bases had no gene match. The germline gives CDR1 LGHNA, CDR2 YNFKEQ. The CDR3 loop is CASSLAGGSGNTEAFF. The CDR3 DNA is TGTGCCAGCAGCCTGGCAGGGGGATCGGGGAACACTGAAGCTTTCTTT.

The J gene is TRBJ2-7, the V gene TRBV20-1; D unresolved. Germline CDR1 DFQATT, CDR2 SNEGSKA (reference sequence). This CDR3 contains 11 residues. Trimming cost V 5 bases and J 4 bases, with 9 bases left between them. The CDR3 here is CSADSGYEQYF. CDR3 DNA: TGCAGTGCTGACTCCGGGTACGAGCAGTACTTC.

The genes are TRBV11-2 and TRBJ1-6, with D tentatively TRBD1 (6 bases). CDR3 size: 16 residues. CDR1 and CDR2 (germline): SGHAT, FQNNGV. V shed 1 base and J shed 11 bases, with 18 bases lying between them. The CDR3 DNA sequence: TGTGCCAGCAGCTTAGGTGGGGGCTCGGGGGGGACACCCCTCCACTTT. Its translation is CASSLGGGSGGTPLHF.

The chain links TRBV2 to TRBJ2-2, with 7 positions matching TRBD1. The CDR3 length is 14 residues. V shed 4 bases and J 1 base; nucleotides not matched to a gene: 0. Per germline, CDR1 SNHLY and CDR2 FYNNEI. The CDR3 bases are TGTGCCAGCAGTGGACAGGGGAACACCGGGGAGCTGTTTTTT. It translates to CASSGQGNTGELFF.

The chain is built from TRBV9 and TRBJ2-7; TRBD2 might be the D (5 bases). The CDR3 is 14 amino acids. Germline V gene sequence: CDR1 SGDLS, CDR2 YYNGEE. V shed 1 base and J shed 6 bases, with 14 bases lying between them. CDR3 loop: CASSVIPTAGEQYF. CDR3 nucleotide sequence: TGTGCCAGCAGCGTAATTCCGACTGCGGGCGAGCAGTACTTC.